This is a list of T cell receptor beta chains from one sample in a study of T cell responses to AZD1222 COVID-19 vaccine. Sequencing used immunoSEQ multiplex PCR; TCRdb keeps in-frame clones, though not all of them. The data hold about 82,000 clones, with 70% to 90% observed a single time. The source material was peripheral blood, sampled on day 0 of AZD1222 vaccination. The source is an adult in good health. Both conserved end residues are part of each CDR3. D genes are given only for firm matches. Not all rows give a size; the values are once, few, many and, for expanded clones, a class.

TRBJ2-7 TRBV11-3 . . CASSSPGYEQYF TGTGCCAGCAGTTCCCCCGGCTACGAGCAGTACTTC
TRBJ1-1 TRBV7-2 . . CASSLVTANTEAFF TGTGCCAGCAGCTTAGTGACAGCGAACACTGAAGCTTTCTTT
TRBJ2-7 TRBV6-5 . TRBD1 CASTRTGSSYEQYF TGTGCCAGCACTCGGACAGGGAGCTCCTACGAGCAGTACTTC
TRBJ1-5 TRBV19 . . CASSFPNQPQHF TGTGCCAGTAGTTTCCCCAATCAGCCCCAGCATTTT
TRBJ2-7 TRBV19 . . CASTSGAETYEQYF TGTGCCAGTACCTCCGGGGCAGAGACCTACGAGCAGTACTTC
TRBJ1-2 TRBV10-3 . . CAISESDTVDGYTF TGTGCCATCAGTGAGTCTGACACCGTCGATGGCTACACCTTC
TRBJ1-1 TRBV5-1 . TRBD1 CASSLYQGDTEAFF TGCGCCAGCAGCTTGTACCAGGGGGACACTGAAGCTTTCTTT
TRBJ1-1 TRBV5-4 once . CASSFGNTEAFF TGTGCCAGCAGCTTCGGGAACACTGAAGCTTTCTTT
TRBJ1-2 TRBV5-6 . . CASSLGRKANYGYTF TGTGCCAGCAGCTTGGGCAGAAAAGCTAACTATGGCTACACCTTC
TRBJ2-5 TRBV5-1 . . CASSLGGTAQETQYF TGCGCCAGCAGCTTGGGCGGGACAGCCCAAGAGACCCAGTACTTC
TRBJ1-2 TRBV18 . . CASSPFQGSDYGYTF TGTGCCAGCTCACCATTCCAGGGGTCGGACTATGGCTACACCTTC
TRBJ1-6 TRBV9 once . CASSPQVRAGSPLHF TGTGCCAGCAGCCCCCAAGTAAGGGCCGGTTCACCCCTCCACTTT
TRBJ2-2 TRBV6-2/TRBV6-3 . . CASSTWTPKNTGELFF TGTGCCAGCAGTACATGGACACCTAAGAACACCGGGGAGCTGTTTTTT
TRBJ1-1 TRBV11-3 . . CASSLTRGQLNTEAFF TGTGCCAGCAGCTTAACAAGAGGACAGTTGAACACTGAAGCTTTCTTT
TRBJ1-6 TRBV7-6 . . CASSLVSGDNSPLHF TGTGCCAGCAGCTTAGTGTCAGGGGATAATTCACCCCTCCACTTT
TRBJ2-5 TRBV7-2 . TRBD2 CASSFRERGGQVTQYF TGTGCCAGCAGCTTTAGGGAGCGGGGGGGCCAGGTGACCCAGTACTTC
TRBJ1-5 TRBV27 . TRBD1 CASSLSIPRGPNQPQHF TGTGCCAGCAGTTTATCGATACCCAGGGGGCCCAATCAGCCCCAGCATTTT
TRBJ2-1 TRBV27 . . CASSLSENNEQFF TGTGCCAGCAGTTTATCCGAGAACAATGAGCAGTTCTTC
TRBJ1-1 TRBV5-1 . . CASSLSVGTEAFF TGCGCCAGCAGCCTTTCAGTGGGCACTGAAGCTTTCTTT
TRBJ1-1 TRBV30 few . CAWSEEGPRGEAFF TGTGCCTGGAGTGAGGAGGGGCCGCGGGGGGAAGCTTTCTTT
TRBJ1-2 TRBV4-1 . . CASSPALDYGYTF TGCGCCAGCAGCCCAGCTCTAGACTATGGCTACACCTTC
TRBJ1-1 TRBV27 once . CASSSVGDTEAFF TGTGCCAGCAGTTCGGTAGGGGACACTGAAGCTTTCTTT
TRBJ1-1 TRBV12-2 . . CASRLAKPWATEAFF TGTGCAAGTCGCTTAGCTAAGCCCTGGGCCACTGAAGCTTTCTTT
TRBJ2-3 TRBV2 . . CASSGLGGADTQYF TGTGCCAGCTCAGGGTTGGGCGGGGCTGATACGCAGTATTTT
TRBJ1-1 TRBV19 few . CASKWLNTEAFF TGTGCCAGTAAATGGTTGAACACTGAAGCTTTCTTT
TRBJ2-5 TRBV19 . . CASSILGGRETQYF TGTGCCAGTAGTATTTTAGGCGGCCGAGAGACCCAGTACTTC
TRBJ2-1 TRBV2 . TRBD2 CASSEGGGVYNEQFF TGTGCCAGCAGTGAAGGCGGGGGGGTCTACAATGAGCAGTTCTTC
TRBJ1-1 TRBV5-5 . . CASSLGPGMNTEAFF TGTGCCAGCAGCTTGGGTCCAGGCATGAACACTGAAGCTTTCTTT
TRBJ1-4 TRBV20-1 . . CSAETSEKLFF TGCAGTGCCGAAACGAGTGAAAAACTGTTTTTT
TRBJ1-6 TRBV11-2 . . CASSLGGFNSPLHF TGTGCCAGCAGCTTAGGTGGTTTCAATTCACCCCTCCACTTT
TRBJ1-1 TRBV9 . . CASSVVSSNTEAFF TGTGCCAGCAGCGTAGTATCGTCGAACACTGAAGCTTTCTTT
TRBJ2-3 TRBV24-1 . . CATSAAGGAGDTTDTQYF TGTGCCACCAGTGCAGCGGGCGGGGCCGGGGATACCACAGATACGCAGTATTTT
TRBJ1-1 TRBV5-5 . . CASSSLWGGEGKAFF TGTGCCAGCAGCTCCCTTTGGGGGGGCGAAGGGAAAGCTTTCTTT
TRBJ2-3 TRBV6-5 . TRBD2 CATLTSGGLRAQYF TGTGCCACCTTGACTAGCGGGGGGTTGCGGGCGCAGTATTTT
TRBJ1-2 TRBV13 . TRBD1 CASSLRGQGVAGYTF TGTGCCAGCAGCTTAAGGGGACAGGGAGTGGCTGGCTACACCTTC
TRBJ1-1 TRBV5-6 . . CASSLRLIREGGTEAFF TGTGCCAGCAGCTTGAGATTAATAAGGGAAGGGGGCACTGAAGCTTTCTTT
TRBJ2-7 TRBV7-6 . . CASSSTYEQYF TGTGCCAGCAGCTCCACCTACGAGCAGTACTTC
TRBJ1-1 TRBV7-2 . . CASSLVPQDTEAFF TGTGCCAGCAGCTTAGTCCCACAGGACACTGAAGCTTTCTTT
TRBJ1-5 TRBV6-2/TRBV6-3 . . CASSKPSNQPQHF TGTGCCAGCAGTAAGCCCTCAAATCAGCCCCAGCATTTT
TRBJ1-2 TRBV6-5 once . CATDRGGLGGYTF TGTGCCACGGATCGAGGGGGATTGGGTGGCTACACCTTC
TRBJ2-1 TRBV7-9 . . CASSLGLGTYNEQFF TGTGCCAGCAGCTTAGGCCTCGGAACCTACAATGAGCAGTTCTTC
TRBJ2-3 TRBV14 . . CASSHLGSFSTDTQYF TGTGCCAGCAGCCATCTAGGGTCGTTTAGCACAGATACGCAGTATTTT
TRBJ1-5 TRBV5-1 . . CASSSDVGQPQHF TGCGCCAGCAGCTCGGATGTGGGACAGCCCCAGCATTTT
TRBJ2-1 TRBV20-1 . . CSASSEQAPRNEQFF TGCAGTGCTAGTTCGGAACAGGCCCCCCGGAATGAGCAGTTCTTC
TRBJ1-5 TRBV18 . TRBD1 CASSLTGTGNNQPQHF TGTGCCAGCTCACTGACAGGGACAGGTAACAATCAGCCCCAGCATTTT
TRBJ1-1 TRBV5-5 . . CASTLTLVGTTLEAFF TGTGCCAGCACCCTAACTTTAGTTGGTACGACGTTGGAAGCTTTCTTT
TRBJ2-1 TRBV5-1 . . CASSLIGGRNNEQFF TGCGCCAGCAGCTTAATCGGGGGCCGGAACAATGAGCAGTTCTTC
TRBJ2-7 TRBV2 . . CASSDSWSSYEQYF TGTGCCAGCAGTGATAGTTGGAGCTCCTACGAGCAGTACTTC
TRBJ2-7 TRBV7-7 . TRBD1 CASSPRQGTYEQYF TGTGCTAGCAGCCCCCGACAGGGAACCTACGAGCAGTACTTC
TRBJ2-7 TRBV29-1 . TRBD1 CSAGQAYEQYF TGCAGCGCGGGACAGGCCTACGAGCAGTACTTC
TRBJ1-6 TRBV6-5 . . CASRFIGSYNSPLHF TGTGCCAGCAGGTTTATAGGGTCCTATAATTCACCCCTCCACTTT
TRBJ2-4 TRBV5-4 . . CASRNPGLDKNIQYF TGTGCCAGCAGGAACCCGGGACTTGACAAAAACATTCAGTACTTC
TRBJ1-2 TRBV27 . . CASRATGLSYGYTF TGTGCCAGCCGGGCTACCGGCCTCAGCTATGGCTACACCTTC
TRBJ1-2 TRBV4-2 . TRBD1 CASSQDDRANYGYTF TGTGCCAGCAGCCAAGATGACAGGGCTAACTATGGCTACACCTTC
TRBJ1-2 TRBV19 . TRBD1 CASSIPGQNYGYTF TGTGCCAGTAGCATACCGGGACAGAACTATGGCTACACCTTC
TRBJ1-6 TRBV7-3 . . CASSEDTRSPLHF TGTGCCAGCAGCGAAGATACTCGTTCACCCCTCCACTTT
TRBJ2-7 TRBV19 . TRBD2 CASSISAGGPEQYF TGTGCCAGTAGTATCTCGGCGGGGGGGCCTGAGCAGTACTTC
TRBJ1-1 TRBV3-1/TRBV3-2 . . CASSQESSNTEAFF TGTGCCAGCAGCCAAGAATCCTCGAACACTGAAGCTTTCTTT
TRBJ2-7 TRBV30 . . CAWSVYPLGFGYEQYF TGTGCCTGGAGTGTTTATCCATTGGGGTTTGGGTACGAGCAGTACTTC
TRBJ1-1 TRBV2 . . CAQGTYTEAFF TGTGCTCAGGGGACGTACACTGAAGCTTTCTTT